The 24 T cell receptor beta chains reported below all come from one sample, sequenced in a study of blood T cell repertoires in COVID-19. Profiling relied on immunoSEQ multiplex PCR, and the TCRdb table lists in-frame clones only, not all of them. The repertoire holds over 300,000 clones, with 88% as singletons. The material sequenced was PBMCs or T cells enriched from blood (not recorded which). These receptors all come from a woman between 25 and 40 years old with acute COVID-19.

This chain connects TRBV21-1 to TRBJ1-3; the table's D gene call, TRBD1, was not cross checked with the DNA. TRBV21-1 is labeled a pseudogene. This CDR3 has 15 amino acids. CDR3 region: CASSKAAEHQNTIYF. The CDR3 DNA is TGTGCCAGCAGCAAAGCTGCAGAACACCAAAACACCATATATTTT.

V and J are TRBV28 and TRBJ1-6; TRBD1 aligns across 9 bases. Trimming took 6 bases from V and 6 from J; bases not matched to a gene: 6. The CDR3 totals 15 residues. Germline V gene lookup returns CDR1 MDHEN and CDR2 SYDVKM. The CDR3 protein is CASSTGGIGNSPLHF. The DNA for the CDR3 is TGTGCCAGCAGCACAGGGGGCATAGGTAATTCACCCCTCCACTTT.

The V gene is TRBV5-6, the J gene TRBJ2-7; no definite D call. Per the germline V gene, CDR1 is SGHDT and CDR2 is YYEEEE. Trimming took off 4 bases at V and 0 bases at J, with 11 bases between the two ends. CDR3 length: 14 residues. CDR3 protein: CASSPGASSYEQYF. In DNA, the CDR3 is TGTGCCAGCAGCCCTGGTGCCAGCTCCTACGAGCAGTACTTC.

CDR3 nucleotide sequence: TGCGCCAGCAGCCAATCGCGGGGCGCAGGGTATGGCTACACCTTC. Translated, it gives CASSQSRGAGYGYTF. The chain has TRBV4-1 and TRBJ1-2; D might be TRBD1 (5 bases). Trimming shortened V by 2 bases and J by 5 bases, and 15 bases separated the two germline ends. CDR1 is MGHRA, CDR2 YSYEKL, per germline. The CDR3 is made up of 15 amino acids.

V usage is TRBV12-5 and J usage is TRBJ1-5; unclear D gene. This CDR3 is built from 16 residues. CDR1 LGHNT and CDR2 FRNRAP come from the germline V gene. Trimming pared 1 base from V and 6 bases from J, leaving 16 bases between. The CDR3 region has the DNA TGTGCTAGTGGTTTGGGGGGTTATGGAGGGATTCAGCCCCAGCATTTT. Residues: CASGLGGYGGIQPQHF.

The gene calls are TRBV15 and TRBJ1-3; 7 bases are a match to TRBD1. With V trimmed by 1 base and J by 3 bases, 6 bases remained unmatched. This CDR3 spans 16 amino acids. Germline values: CDR1 LNHNV, CDR2 YYDKDF (reference sequence). DNA of the CDR3: TGTGCCACCAGCAGAGGAGGAGGGGGCCTTGGAAACACCATATATTTT. It encodes CATSRGGGGLGNTIYF.

The V and J genes are TRBV24-1 and TRBJ2-1; 12 positions agree with TRBD1. Germline loops: CDR1 KGHDR, CDR2 SFDVKD. This CDR3 spans 15 amino acids. V was pared by 3 bases and J by 8 bases, with 4 bases of the junction left unmatched. The CDR3 is CATSDPGQGADEQFF. CDR3 nucleotides: TGTGCCACCAGTGATCCGGGACAGGGGGCAGATGAGCAGTTCTTC.

The rearrangement links TRBV5-5 to TRBJ1-5; weak D call: TRBD1 (6 bases). Between the trimmed V and J ends, which lost 4 bases and 2 bases, there was a span of 16 bases. The CDR3 is 16 amino acids. The germline CDR1 and CDR2 sequences are SGHKS and YYEKEE (reference sequence). For the CDR3, the DNA is TGTGCCAGCAGCCTTCACAGGGAATTGGGCAATCAGCCCCAGCATTTT. Protein sequence: CASSLHRELGNQPQHF.

The chain carries TRBV27 and TRBJ2-7; 10 bases are shared with TRBD1. CDR3 size: 14 residues. Germline assignment: CDR1 MNHEY and CDR2 SMNVEV (reference sequence). V was pared by 5 bases and J by 5 bases, with 6 bases of the junction left unmatched. DNA of the CDR3: TGTGCCAGCAGTGTGGGGACAGGGGTGGACGAGCAGTACTTC. It is translated as CASSVGTGVDEQYF.

This sequence joins TRBV7-9 and TRBJ1-4; the D is unclear. Germline lookup yields CDR1 SEHNR and CDR2 FQNEAQ (reference sequence). This CDR3 has 13 amino acids. V was pared by 9 bases and J by 2 bases, with 10 bases between. The CDR3 here is CARVGDTNEKLFF. CDR3 coding DNA: TGTGCCAGGGTTGGAGATACTAATGAAAAACTGTTTTTT.

The V call is TRBV5-4, the J call TRBJ2-3; D gene uncertain. From germline, CDR1 is SGHNT and CDR2 YYREEE (reference sequence). The CDR3 runs 14 residues. Trimming pared 1 base from V and 6 bases from J, leaving 12 bases between. CDR3 bases: TGTGCCAGCAGCTTGTATGTCCTTCCGGATACGCAGTATTTT. Encoded protein: CASSLYVLPDTQYF.

J is TRBJ2-2 and V is TRBV4-1, with 15 bases identical to TRBD2. With 4 bases clipped from V and 11 bases from J, the junction kept 5 bases outside the gene matches. This CDR3 comprises 15 residues. Germline-derived CDR1 and CDR2 are MGHRA and YSYEKL. CDR3 in amino acids: CASSLRTSGGEELFF. CDR3 sequence (DNA): TGCGCCAGCAGCCTCAGGACTAGCGGGGGGGAAGAGCTGTTTTTT.

This clone has only one observation. The chain recombines TRBV19 with TRBJ2-7; D perhaps matches TRBD2 (6 bases). The CDR3 has 14 residues. V lost 2 bases and J 3 bases, leaving 11 bases between the germline ends. The germline gives CDR1 LNHDA, CDR2 SQIVND (reference sequence). Here the CDR3 DNA reads TGTGCCAGTAGTATACAGGGAGGAATCTACGAGCAGTACTTC. It is translated as CASSIQGGIYEQYF. Complete variable domain (other parts from reference TRBV19 and TRBJ2-7): DGGITQSPKYLFRKEGQNVTLSCEQNLNHDAMYWYRQDPGQGLRLIYYSQIVNDFQKGDIAEGYSVSREKKESFPLTVTSAQKNPTAFYLCASSIQGGIYEQYFGPGTRLTVT.

The chain joins TRBV5-1 to TRBJ2-3; 7 bases match TRBD1. With 4 bases clipped from V and 3 bases from J, the junction kept 5 bases outside the gene matches. From germline, CDR1 is SGHRS and CDR2 YFSETQ. The CDR3 has 14 residues. CDR3 residues: CASSRKTGTDTQYF. The CDR3 DNA reads TGCGCCAGCAGCCGCAAGACAGGGACAGATACGCAGTATTTT.

The gene calls are TRBV4-1 and TRBJ2-2, with D possibly TRBD2 on 7 matching bases. Between the trimmed V and J ends, which lost 0 bases and 5 bases, there was a span of 13 bases. The CDR3 is 16 residues long. Looked up from germline, CDR1 is MGHRA and CDR2 is YSYEKL. CDR3 DNA sequence: TGCGCCAGCAGCCAAGAAGGGGGGGCAAGGACCGGGGAGCTGTTTTTT. Amino acids: CASSQEGGARTGELFF.

The V and J genes are TRBV12-5 and TRBJ2-2; D may be TRBD2 (5 bases). Germline V gives CDR1 LGHNT, CDR2 FRNRAP. Trimming took 6 bases from V and 7 from J, leaving 21 bases between them. CDR3 length: 16 amino acids. The CDR3, as DNA: TGTGCTAGTGGCCAGATAGCGTACCGCCCAAACGGGGAGCTGTTTTTT. Amino acid sequence: CASGQIAYRPNGELFF.

The chain couples TRBV13 to TRBJ1-2; D perhaps matches TRBD1 (6 bases). Germline CDR1 and CDR2: PRHDT and FYEKMQ (reference sequence). Trimming removed 6 bases at V and 4 bases at J, with 15 bases between. CDR3 length: 14 residues. The CDR3 region is CASSRRGAGYGYTF. The CDR3 bases are TGTGCCAGCAGTCGTCGGGGGGCTGGCTATGGCTACACCTTC.

A single count supports this clone. The genes are TRBV7-9 and TRBJ2-7; D perhaps matches TRBD2 (6 bases). The CDR3 consists of 14 residues. Between the trimmed V and J ends, which lost 5 bases and 4 bases, there was a span of 15 bases. The germline CDR1 and CDR2 sequences are SEHNR and FQNEAQ (reference sequence). CDR3 nucleotides: TGTGCCAGCAGCAAGGTCGGAGGGGTATACGAGCAGTACTTC. It codes for CASSKVGGVYEQYF.

V and J are TRBV6-5 and TRBJ1-5; the D gene is possibly TRBD1 (5 bases). V lost 0 bases and J lost 3, with 12 bases in between. Germline loops: CDR1 MNHEY, CDR2 SVGAGI. CDR3 length equals 16 residues. The CDR3 nucleotides read TGTGCCAGCAGTTACTCAGGGGTGGGGCCCAATCAGCCCCAGCATTTT. It codes for CASSYSGVGPNQPQHF.

This sequence joins TRBV5-1 and TRBJ2-2, with D maybe TRBD2 (6 bases). Germline V CDR1 and CDR2: SGHRS, YFSETQ. With 4 bases removed from V and 5 bases from J, the gap between germline ends came to 12 bases. The CDR3 sequence is 14 residues long. The CDR3 DNA is TGCGCCAGCAGCCACCAGGAGGGGACCGGGGAGCTGTTTTTT. It codes for CASSHQEGTGELFF.

The V gene is TRBV29-1, the J gene TRBJ1-4, with a weak D call TRBD1 (5 bases). The V end was cut by 1 base, the J end by 13 bases, with 10 bases between. This CDR3 is built from 11 residues. Germline V gene sequence: CDR1 SQVTM, CDR2 ANQGSEA. The CDR3 spells CSVEGTGGLFF. The CDR3 DNA reads TGCAGCGTTGAAGGGACCGGGGGACTGTTTTTT.

The chain is built from TRBV29-1 and TRBJ2-7; TRBD2 is a possible D gene (6 bases). CDR3 size: 13 residues. Germline V gives CDR1 SQVTM, CDR2 ANQGSEA. Trimming took off 6 bases at V and 1 base at J, with 13 bases between the two ends. CDR3 nucleotides: TGCAGCGTCGTGACTAGAGAGTCCTACGAGCAGTACTTC. Encoded protein: CSVVTRESYEQYF.

As to this clone: Other DNA sequences in this sample translate to the same CDR3. The chain recombines TRBV10-3 with TRBJ1-5, with a tentative D call TRBD1 (5 bases). The CDR3 covers 14 residues. The V end was cut by 2 bases, the J end by 2 bases, with 7 bases between. The germline gives CDR1 ENHRY, CDR2 SYGVKD. In DNA, the CDR3 is TGTGCCATCAGTGAGGGGGCCGGCAATCAGCCCCAGCATTTT. Its translation: CAISEGAGNQPQHF.

This chain links TRBV20-1 with TRBJ2-7, with TRBD1 as a possible D gene (5 bases). Germline V lookup: CDR1 DFQATT, CDR2 SNEGSKA (reference sequence). The CDR3 is 11 amino acids. V was shortened by 3 bases and J by 6 bases, with 9 bases between the two germline ends. CDR3 DNA sequence: TGCAGTGCTAGTTTGGGGCGCGAGCAGTACTTC. Protein sequence: CSASLGREQYF.